This T cell receptor beta chain is drawn from a study of T cells after yellow fever vaccination. Study-wide results and limits: The presence of abundant clonotypes contaminating from the bulk population was possible in FACS-sorted repertoires.

From germline, CDR1 is SQVTM and CDR2 ANQGSEA. This CDR3 region has 17 residues. The V gene end was trimmed by 6 bases and the J gene end by 0 bases; junction bases not matched to a gene: 9. TCR cDNA was made by 5'RACE template switching, adding a universal primer site and UMIs. TCRdb reprocessed the 5' RACE reads via MiXCR and lists one record per CDR3 protein. The sample shows 300,000 to 400,000 distinct CDR3 sequences, roughly 8% of them seen only once. The sample holds many counts of this clonotype. What it recognizes is unknown. The sample was PBMCs, taken 35 to 50 days after the first yellow fever vaccination. The clonotype originates from a man younger than 30 who received the YFV17D yellow fever vaccine. The J gene is TRBJ2-3, the V gene TRBV29-1; 13 bases are a match to TRBD2. The CDR3 is CSVGGLAGFSSTDTQYF. CDR3 bases: TGCAGCGTGGGGGGACTAGCGGGGTTCTCTAGCACAGATACGCAGTATTTT.